This is a list of T cell receptor beta chains from one sample in a study of PD-L1 blockade in urothelial cancer. Method: immunoSEQ multiplex PCR; TCRdb's copy keeps in-frame clones and lacks some. The sample gives approximately 91,000 clones, roughly 80% of which show up once; over 7.5% is in the top ten. Source: PBMCs, taken around atezolizumab (anti-PD-L1) treatment. These receptors originate from a man in his 70s with urothelial cancer. Each CDR3 is given with its conserved first and last residue. Fields, in order: clone size, CDR3 length, J gene, D gene, V gene, CDR3 DNA, CDR3 protein. The D gene is left open where the match is weak. Rows may omit the clone size; those that give it use once, few, many or a size class.

NA	13	TRBJ1-1	TRBD1	TRBV30	TGTGCCTGGAACAGGGGCGGATCCACTGAAGCTTTCTTT	CAWNRGGSTEAFF
NA	15	TRBJ2-5	NA	TRBV5-1	TGCGCCAGCAGAGCAGGCGGGACCTCAGGGGAGACCCAGTACTTC	CASRAGGTSGETQYF
NA	15	TRBJ2-3	TRBD1	TRBV10-3	TGTGCCATCAGTAAGACAGGGGATGACACAGATACGCAGTATTTT	CAISKTGDDTDTQYF
NA	16	TRBJ2-3	TRBD1	TRBV11-2	TGTGCCAGCATCGCTACCGGGACAGGGGGCACAGATACGCAGTATTTT	CASIATGTGGTDTQYF
NA	16	TRBJ2-7	TRBD2	TRBV5-4	TGTGCCAGCAGCTTGGCCGGGGTAGCGGGAGTTCGGGAGCAGTACTTC	CASSLAGVAGVREQYF
NA	11	TRBJ2-7	NA	TRBV6-4	TGTGCCAGCAGGGGCCCTTACGAGCAGTACTTC	CASRGPYEQYF
NA	12	TRBJ2-1	NA	TRBV7-2	TGTGCCAGCAGCCTCAGGGTGGATGAGCAGTTCTTC	CASSLRVDEQFF
NA	14	TRBJ1-2	TRBD1	TRBV2	TGTGCCAGCAGTTCCGGGACAGGGGGTTATGGCTACACCTTC	CASSSGTGGYGYTF
NA	15	TRBJ2-2	NA	TRBV11-3	TGTGCCAGCAGCTTAAACTCCGCCCGGACCGGGGAGCTGTTTTTT	CASSLNSARTGELFF
NA	11	TRBJ2-7	TRBD1	TRBV9	TGTGCCAGCAGCAGGGGGCCCGAGCAGTACTTC	CASSRGPEQYF
NA	14	TRBJ1-1	NA	TRBV5-1	TGCGCCAGCAGCGGTCCACAGGGTAACACTGAAGCTTTCTTT	CASSGPQGNTEAFF
NA	13	TRBJ2-7	NA	TRBV18	TGTGCCAGCTCACCGGGACTTCAATACGAGCAGTACTTC	CASSPGLQYEQYF
NA	14	TRBJ2-7	TRBD2	TRBV19	TGTGCCAGTAGTATTAGTTTAGCGGGGTCCGAGCAGTACTTC	CASSISLAGSEQYF
NA	12	TRBJ1-1	NA	TRBV19	TGTGCCAGCACTAACCTTTACACTGAAGCTTTCTTT	CASTNLYTEAFF
NA	15	TRBJ1-3	NA	TRBV7-8	TGTGCCAGCAGCTCCAGGGCTATCTCTGGAAACACCATATATTTT	CASSSRAISGNTIYF
NA	17	TRBJ2-2	NA	TRBV9	TGTGCCAGCAGCCATTTGTTGGCAGAGGAGAACACCGGGGAGCTGTTTTTT	CASSHLLAEENTGELFF
NA	18	TRBJ1-1	TRBD1	TRBV18	TGTGCCAGCTCACCACAACGTGGGGCAGGGGGATCAAACACTGAAGCTTTCTTT	CASSPQRGAGGSNTEAFF
once	14	TRBJ2-1	TRBD1	TRBV10-1	TGCGCCAGCAGTGAGTCGGGACAGGGGCATGAGCAGTTCTTC	CASSESGQGHEQFF
few	11	TRBJ2-7	NA	TRBV5-8	TGTGCCAGCAGCTTACACTACGAGCAGTACTTC	CASSLHYEQYF
NA	13	TRBJ2-1	TRBD2	TRBV6-1	TGTGCCAGCAGTGAAGGACTAGCGGGTACCGGGTTCTTC	CASSEGLAGTGFF
NA	14	TRBJ1-4	NA	TRBV2	TGTGCCAGCAGTGTGGAGGGGCCTAATGAAAAACTGTTTTTT	CASSVEGPNEKLFF
NA	16	TRBJ2-2	NA	TRBV11-1	TGTGCCAGCAGCTTAGCTGGGGGCGCGAACACCGGGGAGCTGTTTTTT	CASSLAGGANTGELFF
NA	12	TRBJ2-5	NA	TRBV29-1	TGCAGCGTTGAACTCTCCTCGGAGACCCAGTACTTC	CSVELSSETQYF
NA	12	TRBJ1-5	NA	TRBV30	TGTGCCTGGAGTCAGGGGCTTCTGCCCCAGCATTTT	CAWSQGLLPQHF
medium-sized	10	TRBJ2-1	NA	TRBV29-1	TGCAGCGTTGTACGGGGAGAGCAGTTCTTC	CSVVRGEQFF
NA	15	TRBJ2-7	TRBD2	TRBV11-1	TGTGCCAGCAGCCCCCGACTAGCGGGATATCGCGAGCAGTACTTC	CASSPRLAGYREQYF
NA	13	TRBJ2-5	NA	TRBV11-3	TGTGCCAGCAGCTTAGGGAGGGGTCAGACCCAGTACTTC	CASSLGRGQTQYF
NA	11	TRBJ1-1	TRBD1	TRBV19	TGTGCCAGTAGACAGGGGGTGTCAGCTTTCTTT	CASRQGVSAFF
NA	15	TRBJ1-1	NA	TRBV11-3	TGTGCCAGCAGCCCTTCCAGCGGGAGCTACACTGAAGCTTTCTTT	CASSPSSGSYTEAFF
NA	16	TRBJ1-5	NA	TRBV5-8	TGTGCCAGCAGTAACGGGGGGGGCATCTCTAGTCAGCCCCAGCATTTT	CASSNGGGISSQPQHF
NA	14	TRBJ2-1	NA	TRBV9	TGTGCCAGCACCCCCGGGGGGCTCAACAATGAGCAGTTCTTC	CASTPGGLNNEQFF
once	12	TRBJ2-2	NA	TRBV12-5	TGTGCTAGTGCTGGGGGCGCCGGGGAGCTGTTTTTT	CASAGGAGELFF
NA	15	TRBJ2-7	NA	TRBV5-1	TGCGCCAGCAGCTTGGTGCAGGGAAGCACCTACGAGCAGTACTTC	CASSLVQGSTYEQYF
NA	14	TRBJ2-7	TRBD1	TRBV7-6	TGTGCCAGCAGCTGGGGACAGGAGGACTACGAGCAGTACTTC	CASSWGQEDYEQYF
once	15	TRBJ2-2	TRBD1	TRBV19	TGTGCCAGTAAGACCGGGACAGGGATAACCGGGGAGCTGTTTTTT	CASKTGTGITGELFF
NA	18	TRBJ2-3	TRBD1	TRBV9	TGTGCCAGCAGCGTAAACGCCGGGGGGACAGGGAACACAGATACGCAGTATTTT	CASSVNAGGTGNTDTQYF
NA	16	TRBJ2-1	TRBD2	TRBV7-9	TGTGCCAGCAGCTTTAAAGAAGGACTAGCGTTCAATGAGCAGTTCTTC	CASSFKEGLAFNEQFF
NA	15	TRBJ1-2	TRBD1	TRBV10-3	TGTGCCGCTTCCCAGACAGGGGAAAGAAGTGATGGCTACACCTTC	CAASQTGERSDGYTF
NA	14	TRBJ2-7	NA	TRBV2	TGTGCCAGCAGACCGACGGGGATATCCTACGAGCAGTACTTC	CASRPTGISYEQYF
NA	14	TRBJ2-7	TRBD2	TRBV2	TGTGCCAGCAGGGGGACTAGCGGTTCCTACGAGCAGTACTTC	CASRGTSGSYEQYF
NA	15	TRBJ1-3	NA	TRBV18	TGTGCCAGCTCACCCTACAGGGACTCTGGAAACACCATATATTTT	CASSPYRDSGNTIYF
NA	15	TRBJ1-4	NA	TRBV10-3	TGTGCCATCAGTGATGGGAACAGGGTCGGAGAAAAACTGTTTTTT	CAISDGNRVGEKLFF